This T cell receptor (beta chain) was documented in a study of blood T cell repertoires in COVID-19. This clone was seen just once. Clones were sequenced by immunoSEQ multiplex PCR, and TCRdb holds only the in-frame ones, with some missing. The data hold around 60,000 clones, with approximately 77% observed a single time. Germline V gene sequence: CDR1 ENHRY, CDR2 SYGVKD. The CDR3 loop spans 15 amino acids. V was clipped by 4 bases and J by 3 bases, with 16 bases between them. J is TRBJ2-7 and V is TRBV10-3; possible D gene TRBD2, 5 bases. The sequencing input was peripheral blood. The TCR originated in a human donor in a cohort sampled during active COVID-19. Written as DNA, the CDR3 is TGTGCCATCAGTGGAGAGTCGGGAAAAAACTACGAGCAGTACTTC. Translated, it gives CAISGESGKNYEQYF.